The T cell receptor beta chain described here comes from a study of T-cell memory formation after mild COVID-19. TCRdb ran MiXCR on the 5' RACE reads and lists one entry per CDR3 protein. The data show around 500,000 distinct CDR3 sequences, 15% to 20% seen once. Trimming took 7 bases from V and 0 from J, leaving 19 bases between them. The CDR3 is 17 amino acids. This clonotype has more than one count but fewer than ten. This receptor was taken from an adult woman who had mild COVID-19 (a few samples of this study predate the infection). Cell type and time point are not known. The V call is TRBV12-3 or TRBV12-4, the J call TRBJ1-3, with unresolved D. The sequencing sample was made of PBMCs or a T cell subset sorted from them (not recorded which). The CDR3 bases are TGTGCCAGCACCCTGGGCAGTAGGTTTAACTCTGGAAACACCATATATTTT. Protein: CASTLGSRFNSGNTIYF.